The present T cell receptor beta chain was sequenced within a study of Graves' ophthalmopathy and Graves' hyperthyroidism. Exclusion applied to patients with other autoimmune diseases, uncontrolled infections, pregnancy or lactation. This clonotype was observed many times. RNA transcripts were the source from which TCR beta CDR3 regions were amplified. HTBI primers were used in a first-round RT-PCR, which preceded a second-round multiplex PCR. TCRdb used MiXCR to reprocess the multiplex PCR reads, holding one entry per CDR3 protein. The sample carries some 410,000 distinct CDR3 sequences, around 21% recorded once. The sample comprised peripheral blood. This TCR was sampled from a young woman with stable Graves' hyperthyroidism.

The CDR3 protein is CASSLEEGQAHYGYTF. As DNA, the CDR3 is TGTGCCAGCAGCTTGGAGGAGGGACAGGCGCACTATGGCTACACCTTC. This sequence joins TRBV5-6 and TRBJ1-2; 8 positions match TRBD1. J gave up 3 bases and V 0 bases, and 7 bases lay outside the gene matches. CDR1 and CDR2 (germline): SGHDT, YYEEEE. The CDR3 contains 16 residues.